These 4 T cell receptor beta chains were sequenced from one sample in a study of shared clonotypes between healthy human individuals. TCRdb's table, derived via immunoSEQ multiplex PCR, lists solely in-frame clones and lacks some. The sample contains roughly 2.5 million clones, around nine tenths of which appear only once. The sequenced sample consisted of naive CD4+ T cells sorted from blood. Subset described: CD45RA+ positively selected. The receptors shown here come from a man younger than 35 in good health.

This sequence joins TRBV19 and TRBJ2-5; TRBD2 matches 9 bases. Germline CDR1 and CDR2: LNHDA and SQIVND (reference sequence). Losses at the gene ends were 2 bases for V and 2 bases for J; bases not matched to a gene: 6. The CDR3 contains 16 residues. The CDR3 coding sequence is TGTGCCAGTAGTATATGGAGTAGCGGGGGACAAGAGACCCAGTACTTC. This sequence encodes CASSIWSSGGQETQYF.

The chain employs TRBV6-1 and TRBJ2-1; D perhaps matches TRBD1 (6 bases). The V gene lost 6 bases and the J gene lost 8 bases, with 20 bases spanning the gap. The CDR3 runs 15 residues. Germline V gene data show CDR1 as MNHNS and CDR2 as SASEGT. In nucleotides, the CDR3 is TGTGCCAGCAGCCTTCCAGGGGCCGCCTTCCATGAGCAGTTCTTC. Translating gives CASSLPGAAFHEQFF.

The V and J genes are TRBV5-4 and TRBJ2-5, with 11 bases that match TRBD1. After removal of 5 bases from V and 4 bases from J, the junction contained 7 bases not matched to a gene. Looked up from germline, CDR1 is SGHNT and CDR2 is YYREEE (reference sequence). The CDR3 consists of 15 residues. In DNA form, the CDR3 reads TGTGCCAGCAGTTATCCGGGACAGGGGGGAGAGACCCAGTACTTC. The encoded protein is CASSYPGQGGETQYF.

The CDR3 bases are TGTGCCAGCAGCCCAATAGCGGCCACAGATACGCAGTATTTT. The encoded protein is CASSPIAATDTQYF. The rearrangement joins TRBV6-4 to TRBJ2-3; possible D gene TRBD2, 6 bases. The V end lost 6 bases, the J end lost 2 bases, and 12 bases lay between the germline ends. The CDR3 is 14 residues long. Germline V gives CDR1 MRHNA, CDR2 SNTAGT.